This entry describes one TCR beta chain. Antigen unknown. A much bigger clone sits one base away, suggesting this may be a read error. The final CDR3 position lacks the conserved phenylalanine or tryptophan, pointing to a likely read error. The CDR3 regions of TCR beta were amplified from RNA transcripts. Primed by the HTBI set, a first-round RT-PCR was run on the TCR CDR3. From the multiplex PCR reads, TCRdb called clonotypes with MiXCR, one entry per CDR3 protein. The data hold 550,000 to 700,000 distinct CDR3 sequences, with around 15% observed a single time. The sample comes from a study of T cells in Graves' hyperthyroidism and ophthalmopathy. Overall study results and limits: Model predictions of ophthalmopathy came a median about 6.3 months before onset.

Patients were excluded for uncontrolled infection, other autoimmune disease, pregnancy or lactation. Together with thyroid ultrasound, orbital computed tomography, serum thyroxine and TRAb, clinical symptoms were used for diagnoses. In germline, CDR1 is KGHDR, CDR2 SFDVKD. With 4 bases clipped from V and 1 base from J, the junction kept 6 bases outside the gene matches. This CDR3 contains 17 residues. Sequencing was done on a sample of blood. The sequence derives from a woman aged 40 to 50 with Graves' ophthalmopathy. The chain employs TRBV24-1 and TRBJ2-7, with TRBD2 matching 13 bases. The chain's CDR3 is CATSDPGLAGASYEQYL. The CDR3 DNA follows: TGTGCCACCAGTGACCCTGGACTAGCGGGAGCTTCCTACGAGCAGTACCTC.